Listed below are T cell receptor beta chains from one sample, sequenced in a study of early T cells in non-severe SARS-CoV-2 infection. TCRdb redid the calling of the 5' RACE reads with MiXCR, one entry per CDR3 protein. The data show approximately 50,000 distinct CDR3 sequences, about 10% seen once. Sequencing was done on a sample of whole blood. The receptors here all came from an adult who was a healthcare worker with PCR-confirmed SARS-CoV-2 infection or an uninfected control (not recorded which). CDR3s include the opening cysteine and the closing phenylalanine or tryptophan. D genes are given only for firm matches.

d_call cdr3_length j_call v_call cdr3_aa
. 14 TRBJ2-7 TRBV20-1 CSATGKSNAYEQYF
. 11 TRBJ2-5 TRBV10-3 CAISEEETQYF
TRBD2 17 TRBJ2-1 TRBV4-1 CASSPSSGRASYNEQFF
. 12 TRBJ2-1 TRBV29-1 CSVLRPGLDLFF
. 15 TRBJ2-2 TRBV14 CASSQADANTGELFF
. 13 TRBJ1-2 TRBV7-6 CASSLVAGAGYTF
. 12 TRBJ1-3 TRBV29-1 CSVALGGNTIYF
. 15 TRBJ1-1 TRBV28 CASNTLRGAGTEAFF
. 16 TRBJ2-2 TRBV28 CASSLWTGTQTGELFF
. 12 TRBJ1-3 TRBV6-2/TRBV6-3 CASVASGNTIYF
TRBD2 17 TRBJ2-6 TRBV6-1 CASRPYWRGSGANVLTF
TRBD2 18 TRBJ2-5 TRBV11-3 CASSAGRMAGGPQETQYF
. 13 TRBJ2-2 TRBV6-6 CASSPTGNRELFF
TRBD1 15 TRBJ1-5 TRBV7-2 CASSRTGGAVQPQHF
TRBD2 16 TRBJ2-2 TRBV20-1 CSARDPLAGDTGELFF
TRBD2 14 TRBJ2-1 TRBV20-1 CSARISGRRNEQFF
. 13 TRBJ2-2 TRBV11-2 CASSLRRSGELFF
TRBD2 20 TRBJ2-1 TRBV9 CASSAPTSGRAQGSYNEQFF
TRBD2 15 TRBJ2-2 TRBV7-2 CASSPSSGRAGELFF
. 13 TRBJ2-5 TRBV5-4 CASSFRLQETQYF
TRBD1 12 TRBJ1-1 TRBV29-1 CSVQGDGTEAFF
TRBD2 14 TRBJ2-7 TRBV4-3 CASSSIAGSYEQYF
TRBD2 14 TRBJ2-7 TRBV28 CASSQLAGNYEQYF
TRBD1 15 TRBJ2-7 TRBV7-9 CASSQSPGQVYEQYF
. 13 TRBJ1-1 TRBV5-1 CASSPLQGQEAFF
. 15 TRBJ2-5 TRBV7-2 CASSLMGQIKETQYF
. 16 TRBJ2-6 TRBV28 CASSFRGLIGANVLTF
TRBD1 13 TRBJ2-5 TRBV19 CASSRTGIETQYF
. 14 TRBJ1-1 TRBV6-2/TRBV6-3 CASRDPGGNTEAFF
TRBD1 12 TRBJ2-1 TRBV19 CASNDRADEQFF
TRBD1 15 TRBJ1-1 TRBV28 CASSSLGDRMTEAFF
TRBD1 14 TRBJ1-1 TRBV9 CASSVTGVGTEAFF
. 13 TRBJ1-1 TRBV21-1 CASSKARSGEAFF
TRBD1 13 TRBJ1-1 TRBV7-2 CASSLRDSYEAFF
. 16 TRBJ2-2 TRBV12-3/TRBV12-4 CASSPRGRIPTGELFF
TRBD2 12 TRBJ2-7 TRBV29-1 CSASGSAYEQYF
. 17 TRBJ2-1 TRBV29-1 CSVEGWSGKSSYNEQFF